This T cell receptor beta chain was recovered during a study of regulatory T cells in long-lasting Graves disease. Findings of the study overall: Persistent patients shared about 2,800 public clonotypes among themselves. Newly diagnosed patients shared fewer, at around 970.

Germline CDR1 reads LNHNV; CDR2 reads YYDKDF (reference sequence). J gave up 6 bases and V 1 base, and 2 bases lay outside the gene matches. This CDR3 has 15 residues. Concerning this clonotype itself: Its antigen remains unknown.

The sample's time point: persistent/refractory GD, antithyroid drugs over 5 years with positive TRAb. Extracted PBMC RNA gave rise to the TCR library. iRepertoire HTBI primers and Arm-PCR of CDR3 regions built TCR beta libraries. TCRdb processed the multiplex PCR reads anew with MiXCR; each CDR3 protein has one entry. The table lists hundreds of thousands of distinct CDR3 sequences, 21% of them singletons. The clonotype comes from a female donor with Graves disease. The chain recombines TRBV15 with TRBJ1-4; 10 bases align to TRBD1. The sequenced sample was peripheral blood mononuclear cells (PBMCs), obtained when the disease was refractory, from a patient treated with antithyroid drugs. CDR3 DNA: TGTGCCACCAGCAGAGTCGGGACAGGGGATGAAAAACTGTTTTTT. It translates to CATSRVGTGDEKLFF.